This T cell receptor (beta chain) was recorded in a study of shared clonotypes between healthy human individuals. The wider study: Donor composition was a couple of women and three men, aged 18 to 49. Each donor's CD8 memory used one plate, CD8 naive two, each CD4 subset three.

To note about this clone: Its specificity is unknown. The germline gene is not matched at one end of the junction; a read error may be the cause.

Broader study findings: Non-shared clonotypes were found to have lower generation probabilities than the clonotypes that were shared by all four of the sorted-subset donors.

Profiled with immunoSEQ multiplex PCR; TCRdb holds only in-frame clones, not every one. The sample holds 2,100,000 or so clones; approximately 95% are singletons and the top ten take more than 0.1%. Germline V gene lookup returns CDR1 SSHAT and CDR2 FNYEAQ (reference sequence). The CDR3 contains 15 residues. The TCR comes from a young man in good health. The V gene is TRBV7-7, the J gene TRBJ2-1; 10 nucleotides line up with TRBD2. Sequences were obtained from naive CD4+ T cells sorted from blood. The subset here: CD45RA+ positively selected. The CDR3 reads CASSSSLAGWDEQFF. For the CDR3, the DNA is TGTGCTAGCAGCTCGTCACTAGCGGGGTGGGATGAGCAGTTCTTC.